The T cell receptor (beta chain) under discussion was sequenced for a study of OX40 agonist ivuxolimab in advanced cancers. This clone was seen only a few times. Assay used: immunoSEQ multiplex PCR; TCRdb lists only in-frame clones, some missing. The top ten hold over 1.1% of the sample, which has around 35,000 clones, about 76% seen once. This material consisted of CD4+ or CD8+ T cells sorted from blood, taken in a trial of the OX40 agonist ivuxolimab. The TCR comes from an adult with an advanced solid tumor such as melanoma, head and neck, liver or kidney cancer.

CDR3 in DNA: TGCGCCAGCAGCCAAGATGAAGGGGTAGCGGGGCCCCCTAGCACAGATACGCAGTATTTT. This codes for CASSQDEGVAGPPSTDTQYF. The chain is built from TRBV4-1 and TRBJ2-3; TRBD2 aligns across 8 bases. Germline CDR1 MGHRA, CDR2 YSYEKL. The CDR3 spans 20 residues. With V trimmed by 0 bases and J by 0 bases, 14 bases remained unmatched.